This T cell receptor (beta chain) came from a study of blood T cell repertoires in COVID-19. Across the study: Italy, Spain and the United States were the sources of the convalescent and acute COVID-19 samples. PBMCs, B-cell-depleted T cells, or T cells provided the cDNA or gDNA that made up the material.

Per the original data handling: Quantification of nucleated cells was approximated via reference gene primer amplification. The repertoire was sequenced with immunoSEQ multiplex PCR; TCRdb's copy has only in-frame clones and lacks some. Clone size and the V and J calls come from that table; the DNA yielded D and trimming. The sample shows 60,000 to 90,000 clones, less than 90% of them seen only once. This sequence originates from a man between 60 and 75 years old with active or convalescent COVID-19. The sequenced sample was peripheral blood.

In nucleotides, the CDR3 is TGTGCCAGCAGCTTAGCTACAGGGTCGAAGGGCTACACCTTC. As protein: CASSLATGSKGYTF. The rearrangement uses TRBV7-2 and TRBJ1-2; a possible D gene is TRBD1 (6 bases). The V end was cut by 0 bases, the J end by 8 bases, with 13 bases between. The CDR3 totals 14 residues. CDR1 SGHTA and CDR2 FQGNSA come from the germline V gene.